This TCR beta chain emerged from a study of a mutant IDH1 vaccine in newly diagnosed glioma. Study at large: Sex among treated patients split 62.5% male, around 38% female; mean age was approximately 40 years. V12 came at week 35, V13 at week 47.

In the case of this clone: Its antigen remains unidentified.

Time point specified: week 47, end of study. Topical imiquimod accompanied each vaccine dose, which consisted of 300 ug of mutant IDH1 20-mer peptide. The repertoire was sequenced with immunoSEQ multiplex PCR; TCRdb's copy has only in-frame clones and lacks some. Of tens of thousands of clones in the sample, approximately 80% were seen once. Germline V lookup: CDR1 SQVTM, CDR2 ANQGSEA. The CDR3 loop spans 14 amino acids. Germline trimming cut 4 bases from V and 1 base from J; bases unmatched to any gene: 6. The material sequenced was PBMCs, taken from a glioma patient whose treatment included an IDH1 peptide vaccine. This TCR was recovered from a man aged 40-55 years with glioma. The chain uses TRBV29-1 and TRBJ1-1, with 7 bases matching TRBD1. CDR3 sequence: CSVARQGPNTEAFF. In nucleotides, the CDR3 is TGCAGCGTTGCCCGACAGGGCCCGAACACTGAAGCTTTCTTT.